This T cell receptor beta chain emerged from a study of TIL therapy for anti-PD-1-resistant metastatic lung cancer. Overall study context: By whole-exome sequencing, median non-synonymous tumor mutation burden was roughly 1.6 mutations per megabase.

The libraries were made with immunoSEQ v3. Profiling relied on immunoSEQ multiplex PCR, and the TCRdb table lists in-frame clones only, not all of them. The sample has 8,500 to 9,500 clones, 76% seen once. Notes on the study in general: Many TIL product clones were absent from baseline tumor, suggesting clonal contraction. The cohort had more treatment-naive, never-smoker and oncogene-addicted patients than typical.

Worth noting for this clone: The antigen is undetermined.

As for time point: pre-treatment sample, taken before nivolumab and TIL therapy. Tumor tissue came from excised metastases, mostly pleural nodules or supraclavicular lymph nodes. Progressing patients received lymphodepletion, expanded TIL infusion and IL-2. The CDR3 loop spans 15 amino acids. V was pared by 2 bases and J by 6 bases, with 17 bases between. Germline loops: CDR1 KGHSH, CDR2 LQKENI. V usage is TRBV18 and J usage is TRBJ2-7, with D possibly TRBD2 on 6 matching bases. The sequencing here drew on tumor tissue, taken at baseline. The sequence was obtained from a person aged 25 to 79 with non-small cell lung cancer. The chain's CDR3 is CASSPARWRDGEQYF. CDR3 coding DNA: TGTGCCAGCTCACCAGCTCGTTGGAGGGATGGCGAGCAGTACTTC.